The subject of this entry is one T cell receptor (beta chain). No antigen is known for it. The entry originates in a study of tumor and adjacent non-tumor tissue in lung cancer. On the study more broadly: There were fewer than 15 adenocarcinoma, 2 squamous cell carcinoma and 1 small cell lung cancer cases.

The CDR3 is 15 residues long. The V and J ends lost 5 bases and 7 bases, in that order; junction bases with no gene match: 11. Per germline, CDR1 SGHNT and CDR2 YENEEA. Study outcomes and limitations: Patients with more diverse tumor TCRs had worse survival. Top 100 clones took a larger repertoire share in normal lung.

A modified ARM-PCR protocol with three rounds of nested PCR amplified TCRbeta. MiXCR was run by TCRdb on the multiplex PCR reads, yielding one entry per CDR3 protein. The sample consists of 85,000 or so distinct CDR3 sequences, 75% to 85% of them appearing once. RNA was extracted from bulk tissue without any cell sorting. The normal lung tissue was taken more than 3 cm from the tumor edge. The sequencing input was distant non-tumor lung tissue. The sequence was obtained from a woman in her fifties or sixties with non-small cell lung cancer. The chain joins TRBV11-3 to TRBJ2-7, with 10 positions matching TRBD1. CDR3: CASSPPGQGTREQYF. As DNA, the CDR3 is TGTGCCAGCAGCCCCCCGGGACAGGGGACTCGGGAGCAGTACTTC.